The source of this T cell receptor beta chain is a study of human T cells and chemical hapten exposure. Study-level information: Diphenylcyclopropenone doses were given weekly to the scalps of patients across the roughly 24-week study.

Sample time point: patch test 1, 2 weeks after DPC sensitization. Treatment in this sample: therapeutic diphenylcyclopropenone sensitization with weekly scalp DPC. V shed 1 base and J shed 5 bases, with 11 bases lying between them. The CDR3 loop spans 15 amino acids. Per the germline V gene, CDR1 is KGHSH and CDR2 is LQKENI. TCRdb reprocessed the RACE reads with MiXCR, giving one entry per CDR3 protein. The data show fewer than 130,000 distinct CDR3 sequences, 9.5% to 11% seen once. V and J are TRBV18 and TRBJ2-2; D is possibly TRBD1 (5 bases). Sequencing used whole blood, obtained in connection with sensitization to the hapten diphenylcyclopropenone (DPC). This clonotype originated in a woman in her thirties or forties with alopecia areata. Some clones in this sample may be carry-over from other donors' samples. The CDR3 here is CASSPRQGSTGELFF. The CDR3 DNA is TGTGCCAGCTCACCACGTCAGGGTTCAACCGGGGAGCTGTTTTTT.